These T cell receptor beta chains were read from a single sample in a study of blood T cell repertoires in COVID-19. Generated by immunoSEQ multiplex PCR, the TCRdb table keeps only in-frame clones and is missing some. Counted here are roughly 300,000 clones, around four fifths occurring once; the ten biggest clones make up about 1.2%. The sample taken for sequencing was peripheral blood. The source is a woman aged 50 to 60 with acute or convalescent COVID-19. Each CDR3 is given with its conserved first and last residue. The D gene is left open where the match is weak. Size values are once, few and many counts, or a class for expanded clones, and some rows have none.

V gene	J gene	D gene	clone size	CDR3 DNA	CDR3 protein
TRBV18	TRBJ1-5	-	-	TGTGCCAGCTCACCATTCCGGGTTCAGCCCCAGCATTTT	CASSPFRVQPQHF
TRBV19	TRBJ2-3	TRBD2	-	TGTGCCAGTAGGGGGACTAGCGGGTTGGATACGCAGTATTTT	CASRGTSGLDTQYF
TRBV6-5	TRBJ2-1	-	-	TGTGCCAGCATCATAAACGGAGGGAGTGAGCAGTTCTTC	CASIINGGSEQFF
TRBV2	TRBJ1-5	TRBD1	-	TGTGCCAGCAGTGATTCCGGGACAGGGACGTATCAGCCCCAGCATTTT	CASSDSGTGTYQPQHF
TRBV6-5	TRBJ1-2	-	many	TGTGCCAGCACCCGAAAACCGGGACAACTATATGGCTACACCTTC	CASTRKPGQLYGYTF
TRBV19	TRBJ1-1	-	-	TGTGCCAGTAGTACCACGGACAGAAGTAACACTGAAGCTTTCTTT	CASSTTDRSNTEAFF
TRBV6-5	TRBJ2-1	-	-	TGTGCCAGCAGGGGAGGGGGAGTAAATTACAATGAGCAGTTCTTC	CASRGGGVNYNEQFF
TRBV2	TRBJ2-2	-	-	TGTGCCAGCATTCGCCGGGAAGCAAACACCGGGGAGCTGTTTTTT	CASIRREANTGELFF
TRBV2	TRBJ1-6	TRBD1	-	TGTGCCAGCAGACGAGGACAGGCCTTAATCTATAATTCACCCCTCCACTTT	CASRRGQALIYNSPLHF
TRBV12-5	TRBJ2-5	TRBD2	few	TGTGCTAGTGGTCAAAGCGGGGCGGAGACCCAGTACTTC	CASGQSGAETQYF
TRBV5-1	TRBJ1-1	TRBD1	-	TGCGCCAGCAGCCCGCAGGGGGCAGGAACTGAAGCTTTCTTT	CASSPQGAGTEAFF
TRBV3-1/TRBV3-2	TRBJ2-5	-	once	TGTGCCAGCAGCCGGGCCGCTGAAGAGACCCAGTACTTC	CASSRAAEETQYF
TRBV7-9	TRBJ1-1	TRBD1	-	TGTGCCAGCAGTGCCAAGGGTGGGACAGGGGCTCCCCGGGAGTTCTTT	CASSAKGGTGAPREFF
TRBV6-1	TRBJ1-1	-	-	TGTGCCAGCAGTGAGAGGGGGTCAGGCTCTCCTTTT	CASSERGSGSPF
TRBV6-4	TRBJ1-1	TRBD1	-	TGTGCCAGGGTCGACAGGGAGGCCACTGAAGCTTTCTTT	CARVDREATEAFF
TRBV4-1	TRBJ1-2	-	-	TGCGCCAGCAGCCAAGAACTAGGTAGGGCAGCAACTAACTATGGCTACACCTTC	CASSQELGRAATNYGYTF
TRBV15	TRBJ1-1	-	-	TGTGCCACCACCAATGACAAGTGGGACACTGAAGCTTTCTTT	CATTNDKWDTEAFF
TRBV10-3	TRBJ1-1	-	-	TGTGCCATCAGTGTGGCAGGTGGGAGCACTGAAGCTTTCTTT	CAISVAGGSTEAFF
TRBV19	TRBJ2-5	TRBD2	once	TGTGCCAGTAGTCAGACTAGCGGGACAGAGCAAGAGACCCAGTACTTC	CASSQTSGTEQETQYF
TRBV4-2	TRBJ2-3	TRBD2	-	TGTGCCAGCAGCCAAGATAGGCTAGCGGTTGAACAGGATACGCAGTATTTT	CASSQDRLAVEQDTQYF
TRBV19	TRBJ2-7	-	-	TGTGCCAGTAGTATCCCAGGGGCGGCCTACGAGCAGTACTTC	CASSIPGAAYEQYF
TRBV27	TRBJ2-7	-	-	TGTGCCAGCAGACCAACAGAGACCTACGAGCAGTACTTC	CASRPTETYEQYF
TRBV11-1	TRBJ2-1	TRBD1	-	TGTGCCAGCAGCTTAGCAAGGGCAGGGGGCTGGGATGAGCAGTTCTTC	CASSLARAGGWDEQFF
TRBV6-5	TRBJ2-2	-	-	TGTGCCAGCAGTCCCCGGTACGCGAACACCGGGGAGCTGTTTTTT	CASSPRYANTGELFF
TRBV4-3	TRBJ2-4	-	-	TGCGCCAGCAGCCAAGATCTCGAAGGGAGACGGTACTTC	CASSQDLEGRRYF
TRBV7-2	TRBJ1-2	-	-	TGTGCCAGCAGCCTACGACAGACTGGTGGCTACACCTTC	CASSLRQTGGYTF
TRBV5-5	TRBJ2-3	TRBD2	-	TGTGCCAGCAGCATGGGGACTAGCGGGGGCCTGACGCAGTATTTT	CASSMGTSGGLTQYF
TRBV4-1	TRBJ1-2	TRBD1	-	TGCGCCAGCAGCGCCAGGACAGGGTACTATGGCTACACCTTC	CASSARTGYYGYTF
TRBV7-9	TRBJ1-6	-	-	TGTGCCAGCAGCTCCCCGGGGGGGAATTCACCCCTCCACTTT	CASSSPGGNSPLHF
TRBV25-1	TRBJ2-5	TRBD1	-	TGTGCCACCTCGGACAGGGCTAAAGAGACCCAGTACTTC	CATSDRAKETQYF
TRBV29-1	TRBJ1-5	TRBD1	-	TGCAGCGTTGGGGGGGACAGGGGTCAGCCCCAGCATTTT	CSVGGDRGQPQHF
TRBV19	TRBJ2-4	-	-	TGTGCCAGTAGTGCCGGACGAGGGAAGGAGACCAAAAACATTCAGTACTTC	CASSAGRGKETKNIQYF
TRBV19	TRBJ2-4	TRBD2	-	TGTGCCAGTAGTAGGACTAGCATCAACATTCAGTACTTC	CASSRTSINIQYF
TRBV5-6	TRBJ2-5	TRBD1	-	TGTGCCAGCAGCTTGGTTGGGACAGGGGGAGAGACCCAGTACTTC	CASSLVGTGGETQYF
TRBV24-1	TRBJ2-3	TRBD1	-	TGTGCCACCAGTGATCCCCCGGGACAGGGCTCTAGCACAGATACGCAGTATTTT	CATSDPPGQGSSTDTQYF
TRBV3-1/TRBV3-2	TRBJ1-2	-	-	TGTGCCAGCAGCCTTCCCGGACAGCTCGACTACACCTTC	CASSLPGQLDYTF
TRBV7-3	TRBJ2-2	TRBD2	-	TGTGCCAGCAGCTTGGCTAGCGGCAACACCGGGGAGCTGTTTTTT	CASSLASGNTGELFF
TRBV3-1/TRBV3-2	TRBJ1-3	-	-	TGTGCCAGCAGCCAAGCTGGCGGAAACACCATATATTTT	CASSQAGGNTIYF
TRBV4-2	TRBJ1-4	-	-	TGTGCCAGCAGCCGATCCGTCGGGGAATTCTCTAATGAAAAACTGTTTTTT	CASSRSVGEFSNEKLFF
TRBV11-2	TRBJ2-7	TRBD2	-	TGTGCCAGCAGCTTAGAAGCTAGCGGATCCTACGAGCAGTACTTC	CASSLEASGSYEQYF
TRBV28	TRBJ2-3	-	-	TGTGCCAGCAGTGGGGACTCCACAGATACGCAGTATTTT	CASSGDSTDTQYF
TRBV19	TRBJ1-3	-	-	TGTGCCAGTACCTCTATTCCCTTGTTCTCTGGAAACACCATATATTTT	CASTSIPLFSGNTIYF
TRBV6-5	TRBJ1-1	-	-	TGTGCCAGCAGTTACTTCCAGGGCACTGAAGCTTTCTTT	CASSYFQGTEAFF
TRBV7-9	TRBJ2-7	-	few	TGTGCCAGCAGCTTAGGTGGCGACTTTTTTGCCTACGAGCAGTACTTC	CASSLGGDFFAYEQYF
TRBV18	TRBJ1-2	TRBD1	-	TGTGCCAGCTCACCGGACAGGCAGTCGCACTATGGCTACACCTTC	CASSPDRQSHYGYTF